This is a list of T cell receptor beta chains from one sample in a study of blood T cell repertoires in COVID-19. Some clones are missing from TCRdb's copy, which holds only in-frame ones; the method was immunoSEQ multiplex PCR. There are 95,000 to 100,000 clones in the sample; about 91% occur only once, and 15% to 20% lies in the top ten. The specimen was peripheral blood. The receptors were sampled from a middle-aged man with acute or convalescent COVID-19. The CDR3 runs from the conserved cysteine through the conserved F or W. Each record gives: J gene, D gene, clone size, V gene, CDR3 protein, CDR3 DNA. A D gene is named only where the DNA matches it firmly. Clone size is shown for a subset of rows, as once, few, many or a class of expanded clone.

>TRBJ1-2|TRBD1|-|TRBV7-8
CASSPGTGGKGYTF
TGTGCCAGCAGCCCGGGGACAGGGGGCAAGGGCTACACCTTC
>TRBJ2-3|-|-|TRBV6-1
CASSESGETQYF
TGTGCCAGCAGTGAATCCGGGGAAACGCAGTATTTT
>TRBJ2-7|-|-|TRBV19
CASSIVEGSAYEQYF
TGTGCCAGTAGTATAGTCGAGGGAAGCGCCTACGAGCAGTACTTC
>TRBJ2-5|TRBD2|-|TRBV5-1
CASSLAGTSGEQETQYF
TGCGCCAGCAGCTTGGCCGGGACTAGCGGAGAACAAGAGACCCAGTACTTC
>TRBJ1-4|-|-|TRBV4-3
CASSQTAGINEKLFF
TGCGCCAGCAGCCAAACGGCAGGGATTAATGAAAAACTGTTTTTT
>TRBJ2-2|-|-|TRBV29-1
CSAVGGLYTGELFF
TGCAGCGCCGTGGGGGGGCTTTACACCGGGGAGCTGTTTTTT
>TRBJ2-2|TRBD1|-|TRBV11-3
CASSGTGPGELFF
TGTGCCAGCTCCGGGACAGGGCCCGGGGAGCTGTTTTTT
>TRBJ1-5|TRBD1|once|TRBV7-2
CASSFVQGYSNQPQHF
TGTGCCAGCAGCTTTGTACAGGGGTATAGCAATCAGCCCCAGCATTTT
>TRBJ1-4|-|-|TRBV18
CASSPPEASGKLFF
TGTGCCAGCTCACCACCGGAGGCCTCCGGGAAACTGTTTTTT
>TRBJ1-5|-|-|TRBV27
CASSSTKTVPNQPQHF
TGTGCCAGCAGTTCTACTAAGACAGTGCCCAATCAGCCCCAGCATTTT
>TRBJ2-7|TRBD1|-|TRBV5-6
CASSSGTGPYEQYF
TGTGCCAGCAGCTCCGGGACAGGGCCGTACGAGCAGTACTTC
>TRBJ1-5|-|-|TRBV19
CASRNTGTQPQHF
TGTGCCAGTAGGAATACAGGGACCCAGCCCCAGCATTTT
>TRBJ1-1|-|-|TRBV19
CASSIAGVGTEAFF
TGTGCCAGTAGTATAGCAGGGGTCGGGACTGAAGCTTTCTTT
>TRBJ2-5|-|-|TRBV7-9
CASCLGAEETQYF
TGTGCCAGCTGCTTGGGGGCGGAAGAGACCCAGTACTTC
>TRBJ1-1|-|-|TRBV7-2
CASSSLRNTEAFF
TGTGCCAGCAGCTCTCTGAGGAACACTGAAGCTTTCTTT
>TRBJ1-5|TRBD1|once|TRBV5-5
CASGQGAGAQPQHF
TGTGCCAGCGGACAGGGGGCTGGAGCTCAGCCCCAGCATTTT
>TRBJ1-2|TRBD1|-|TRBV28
CASSQGASWGYTF
TGTGCCAGCAGTCAGGGGGCGTCTTGGGGCTACACCTTC
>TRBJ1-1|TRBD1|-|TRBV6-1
CASSEGYGQGSATEAFF
TGTGCCAGCAGTGAAGGGTACGGACAGGGAAGTGCCACTGAAGCTTTCTTT
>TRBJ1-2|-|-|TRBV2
CASTLGLSGGYTF
TGTGCCAGCACCTTAGGACTCTCGGGGGGCTACACCTTC
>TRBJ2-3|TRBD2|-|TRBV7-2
CASSPRGAGTDTQYF
TGTGCCAGCAGCCCGCGGGGGGCCGGCACAGATACGCAGTATTTT
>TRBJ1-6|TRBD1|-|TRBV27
CASSTGQGVPSPLHF
TGTGCCAGCAGTACCGGACAGGGGGTTCCTTCACCCCTCCACTTT
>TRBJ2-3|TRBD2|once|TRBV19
CASSIGGDCTDTQYF
TGTGCCAGTAGTATCGGGGGGGATTGCACAGATACGCAGTATTTT
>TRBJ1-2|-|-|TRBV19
CASSRRVYGYTF
TGTGCCAGTTCGAGGAGGGTTTATGGCTACACCTTC
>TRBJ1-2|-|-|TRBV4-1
CASSQEGFYGYTF
TGCGCCAGCAGCCAAGAGGGCTTCTATGGCTACACCTTC
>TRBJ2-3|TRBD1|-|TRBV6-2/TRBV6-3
CASSYGTRGQDTQYF
TGTGCCAGCAGTTACGGGACCAGGGGGCAGGATACGCAGTATTTT
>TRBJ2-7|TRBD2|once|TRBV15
CATSRVGLAGGRGRYEQYF
TGTGCCACCAGCAGGGTTGGACTAGCGGGGGGCCGGGGTAGGTACGAGCAGTACTTC
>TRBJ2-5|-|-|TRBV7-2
CASSLALHQRGETQYF
TGTGCCAGCAGCTTAGCGCTGCACCAAAGGGGAGAGACCCAGTACTTC
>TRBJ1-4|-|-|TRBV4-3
CASSQDAAALNEKLFF
TGCGCCAGCAGCCAAGATGCGGCAGCTCTTAATGAAAAACTGTTTTTT
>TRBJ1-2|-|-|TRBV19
CASSILGGDYYGYTF
TGTGCCAGTAGTATTCTAGGTGGGGACTACTATGGCTACACCTTC
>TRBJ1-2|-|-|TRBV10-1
CASSEQGHYGYTF
TGCGCCAGCAGTGAACAGGGACACTATGGCTACACCTTC
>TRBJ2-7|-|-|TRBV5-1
CASSSSRQGYEQYF
TGCGCCAGCAGTTCCTCGAGGCAGGGTTACGAGCAGTACTTC
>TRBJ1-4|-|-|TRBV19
CASADRGTNEKLFF
TGTGCCAGTGCCGACCGGGGGACTAATGAAAAACTGTTTTTT
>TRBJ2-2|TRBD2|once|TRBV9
CASSVEISGAGELFF
TGTGCCAGCAGCGTAGAGATTAGCGGGGCCGGGGAGCTGTTTTTT
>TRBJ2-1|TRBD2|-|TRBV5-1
CASSPGTRHNEQFF
TGCGCCAGCTCGCCCGGGACTAGACACAATGAGCAGTTCTTC
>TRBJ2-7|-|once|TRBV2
CASSVTTMAAKGHEQYF
TGTGCCAGCAGTGTGACTACGATGGCAGCTAAAGGGCACGAGCAGTACTTC
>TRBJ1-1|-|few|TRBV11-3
CASSTGTSNTEAFF
TGTGCCAGCAGCACCGGGACATCGAACACTGAAGCTTTCTTT
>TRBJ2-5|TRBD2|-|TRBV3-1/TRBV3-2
CASSQAGTTQETQYF
TGTGCCAGCAGCCAAGCAGGGACTACCCAAGAGACCCAGTACTTC
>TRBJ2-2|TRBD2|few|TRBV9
CASSVVSGGNTGELFF
TGTGCCAGCAGCGTAGTGAGCGGGGGAAACACCGGGGAGCTGTTTTTT
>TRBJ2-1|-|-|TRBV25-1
CASSESPAGYNEQFF
TGTGCCAGCAGTGAATCTCCGGCGGGTTACAATGAGCAGTTCTTC
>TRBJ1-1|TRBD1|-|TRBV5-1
CASSDRQGTTEAFF
TGCGCCAGCAGCGACCGACAGGGTACTACTGAAGCTTTCTTT
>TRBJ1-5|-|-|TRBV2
CASSDSRGNQPQHF
TGTGCCAGCAGTGACAGCAGGGGCAACCAGCCCCAGCATTTT
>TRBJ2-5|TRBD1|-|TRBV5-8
CASSLARTGLQETQYF
TGTGCCAGCAGCTTGGCACGGACAGGGTTACAAGAGACCCAGTACTTC
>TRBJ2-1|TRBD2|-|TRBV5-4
CASSLPGGLSGNEQFF
TGTGCCAGCAGCTTGCCCGGGGGGTTGTCGGGCAATGAGCAGTTCTTC
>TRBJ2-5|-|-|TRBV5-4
CASSLASVQETQYF
TGTGCCAGCAGCTTGGCCTCAGTCCAAGAGACCCAGTACTTC
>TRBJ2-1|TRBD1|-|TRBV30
CALGTGAYNEQFF
TGTGCCTTGGGGACAGGAGCCTACAATGAGCAGTTCTTC
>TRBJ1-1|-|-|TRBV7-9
CASSSGVSGNTEAFF
TGTGCCAGCAGCTCAGGGGTTAGTGGGAACACTGAAGCTTTCTTT
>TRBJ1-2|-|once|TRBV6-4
CASSEEFRGNYGYTF
TGTGCCAGCAGTGAGGAATTCAGGGGTAACTATGGCTACACCTTC
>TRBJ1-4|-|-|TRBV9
CASSGAGPNEKLFF
TGTGCCAGCAGCGGGGCAGGCCCCAATGAAAAACTGTTTTTT
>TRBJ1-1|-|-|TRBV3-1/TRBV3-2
CASSRQGLGNTEAFF
TGTGCCAGCAGCCGGCAAGGACTGGGGAACACTGAAGCTTTCTTT
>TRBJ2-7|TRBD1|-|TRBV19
CASSDTGGVTYEQYF
TGTGCCAGTAGTGATACAGGGGGCGTCACCTACGAGCAGTACTTC
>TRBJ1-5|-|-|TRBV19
CASSIAPGLSNQPQHF
TGTGCCAGTAGTATAGCCCCAGGATTGAGCAATCAGCCCCAGCATTTT
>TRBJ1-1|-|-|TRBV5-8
CASSNLGTEAFF
TGTGCCAGCAGCAACCTAGGCACTGAAGCTTTCTTT